Listed below are T cell receptor beta chains from one sample, sequenced in a study of blood T cell repertoires in COVID-19. Using immunoSEQ multiplex PCR, the repertoire was profiled, and TCRdb retains in-frame clones only, with some absent. The data hold more than 70,000 clones, with approximately 90% observed a single time. Source material: peripheral blood. The origin of the receptors is a woman under 30 with acute or convalescent COVID-19. Both conserved end residues are part of each CDR3. The order of the fields is J gene, clone size, V gene, D gene, CDR3 DNA, CDR3 protein. The D gene is left open where the match is weak. Where a row states a size, it is once, few, many or the class of an expanded clone; other rows omit it.

TRBJ1-1,once,TRBV28,NA,TGTGCCAGCAGAGCACAGGGTGTAACTGAAGCTTTCTTT,CASRAQGVTEAFF
TRBJ2-1,NA,TRBV7-5,NA,TGTGTCAGAAGCCCCCGGGAGCAGTTCTTC,CVRSPREQFF
TRBJ2-1,NA,TRBV20-1,TRBD2,TGCAGTGCTAGTCGTAGCGGGAGTAACAATGAGCAGTTCTTC,CSASRSGSNNEQFF
TRBJ2-1,once,TRBV11-2,NA,TGTGCCAGCAGCTTAGGGGGGGGCCTACCACCAATAAACAATGAGCAGTTCTTC,CASSLGGGLPPINNEQFF
TRBJ2-1,NA,TRBV6-1,TRBD1,TGTGCCAGCAGTGGCCAGACAGGGGTTGTCTACAATGAGCAGTTCTTC,CASSGQTGVVYNEQFF
TRBJ2-3,NA,TRBV7-2,NA,TGTGCCAGCAGCCCCGGACACCCAGATACGCAGTATTTT,CASSPGHPDTQYF
TRBJ2-1,NA,TRBV7-9,NA,TGTGCCAGCAGCTTAGTACTAGCCCCCTACAATGAGCAGTTCTTC,CASSLVLAPYNEQFF
TRBJ2-3,once,TRBV10-2,TRBD2,TGCGCCAGCAGTGAGGTCGGGGGGGCTAGCACAGATACGCAGTATTTT,CASSEVGGASTDTQYF
TRBJ1-2,NA,TRBV20-1,NA,TGCAGTGCTAAGCTATACGGTGGCTACACCTTC,CSAKLYGGYTF
TRBJ2-1,few,TRBV6-5,TRBD2,TGTGCCAGCAACGGACTAGCGGGAGAAAATGAGCAGTTCTTC,CASNGLAGENEQFF
TRBJ2-1,NA,TRBV7-9,NA,TGTGCCAGCAGCTTGCACAGGACGGGACAACGATACAATGAGCAGTTCTTC,CASSLHRTGQRYNEQFF
TRBJ2-7,NA,TRBV27,TRBD1,TGTGCCAGCAGTTTAGGCCCCCCGGGACAGGGCCTCTACGAGCAGTACTTC,CASSLGPPGQGLYEQYF
TRBJ1-1,NA,TRBV27,NA,TGTGCCAGCAGTTTATCGCTGAGCGCACCGAACACTGAAGCTTTCTTT,CASSLSLSAPNTEAFF
TRBJ1-6,NA,TRBV7-2,TRBD1,TGTGCCAGCAGCTTGGGACAGATGAATTCACCCCTCCACTTT,CASSLGQMNSPLHF
TRBJ1-1,once,TRBV5-1,NA,TGCGCCAGCACCGCAGGGGTGAACACTGAAGCTTTCTTT,CASTAGVNTEAFF
TRBJ1-5,NA,TRBV6-5,NA,TGTGCCAGCACCCCCGGGGGGGTGGCCAATCAGCCCCAGCATTTT,CASTPGGVANQPQHF
TRBJ1-1,NA,TRBV18,NA,TGTGCCAGCTCACCTCTCGGCCGGGATGCTTTCTTT,CASSPLGRDAFF
TRBJ1-1,NA,TRBV19,TRBD1,TGTGCCAGTAGTAGGACAGGGGGAGCTGAAGCTTTCTTT,CASSRTGGAEAFF
TRBJ2-3,NA,TRBV7-6,NA,TGTGCCACCAGCGCGGGAACCCAGGGGGGCGGCACAGATACGCAGTATTTT,CATSAGTQGGGTDTQYF
TRBJ1-5,once,TRBV15,NA,TGTGCCACCAGCAGAGAAGGGAGGGGAAGCAATCAGCCCCAGCATTTT,CATSREGRGSNQPQHF
TRBJ1-1,once,TRBV7-2,NA,TGTGCCAGCAGCTTAGTCTATCTTGGACAGCCAGAAGCTTTCTTT,CASSLVYLGQPEAFF
TRBJ1-3,once,TRBV28,TRBD1,TGTGCCAGCAACGGACAGGCCCTCTCTGGAAACACCATATATTTT,CASNGQALSGNTIYF
TRBJ1-2,NA,TRBV28,TRBD1,TGTGCCAGCAGTTCGACTATTACAGGGGGCCCGCCGTATGGCTACACCTTC,CASSSTITGGPPYGYTF